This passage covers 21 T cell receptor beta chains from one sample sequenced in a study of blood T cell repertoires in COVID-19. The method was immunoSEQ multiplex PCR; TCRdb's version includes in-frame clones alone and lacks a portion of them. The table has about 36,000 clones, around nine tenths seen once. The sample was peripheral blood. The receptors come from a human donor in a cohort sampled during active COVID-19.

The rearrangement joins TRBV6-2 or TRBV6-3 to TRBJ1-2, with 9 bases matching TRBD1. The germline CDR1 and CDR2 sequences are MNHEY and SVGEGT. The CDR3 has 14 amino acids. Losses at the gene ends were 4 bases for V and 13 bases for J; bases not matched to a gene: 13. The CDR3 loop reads CASSSRGTGIASTF. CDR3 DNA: TGTGCCAGCAGTTCTCGGGGGACAGGGATCGCATCCACCTTC.

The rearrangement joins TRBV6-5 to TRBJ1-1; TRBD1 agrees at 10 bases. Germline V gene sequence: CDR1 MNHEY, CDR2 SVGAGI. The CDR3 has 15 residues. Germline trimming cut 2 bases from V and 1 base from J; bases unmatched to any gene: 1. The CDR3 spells CASSYGDRGNTEAFF. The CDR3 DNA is TGTGCCAGCAGTTACGGGGACAGGGGGAACACTGAAGCTTTCTTT.

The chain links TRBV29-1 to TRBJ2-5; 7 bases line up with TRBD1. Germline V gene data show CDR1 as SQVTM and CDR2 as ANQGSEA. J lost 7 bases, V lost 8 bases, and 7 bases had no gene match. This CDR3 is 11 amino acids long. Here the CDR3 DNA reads TGCAGCTTGAAGGGGGCCGGGACCCAGTACTTC. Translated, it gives CSLKGAGTQYF.

The CDR3 region has the DNA TGTGCCAGCAGCTTAAGAACCGGGGTAGGGGGCGAGCAGTACTTC. It encodes CASSLRTGVGGEQYF. The chain joins TRBV5-6 to TRBJ2-7; tentative D call: TRBD1 (6 bases). Trimming removed 2 bases at V and 6 bases at J, with 18 bases between. Per germline, CDR1 SGHDT and CDR2 YYEEEE. The CDR3 contains 15 residues.

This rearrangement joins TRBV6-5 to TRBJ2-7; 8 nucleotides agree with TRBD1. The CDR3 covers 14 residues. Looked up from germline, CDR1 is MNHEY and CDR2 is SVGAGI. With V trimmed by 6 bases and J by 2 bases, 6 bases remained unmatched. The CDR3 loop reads CASSRDRPPYEQYF. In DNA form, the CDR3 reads TGTGCCAGCAGCCGGGACAGGCCCCCCTACGAGCAGTACTTC.

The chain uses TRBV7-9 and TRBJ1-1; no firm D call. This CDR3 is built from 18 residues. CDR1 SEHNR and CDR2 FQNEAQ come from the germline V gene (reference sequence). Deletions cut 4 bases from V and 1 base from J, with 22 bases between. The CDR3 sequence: CASSSDVPPPNKNTEAFF. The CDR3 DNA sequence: TGTGCCAGCAGCTCAGATGTTCCTCCCCCCAACAAGAACACTGAAGCTTTCTTT.

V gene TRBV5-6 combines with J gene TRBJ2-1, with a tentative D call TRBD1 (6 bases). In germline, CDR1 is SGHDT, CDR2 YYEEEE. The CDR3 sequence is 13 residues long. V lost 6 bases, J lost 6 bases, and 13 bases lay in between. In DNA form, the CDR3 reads TGTGCCAGCATCTACGGGACAAGCAATGAGCAGTTCTTC. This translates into CASIYGTSNEQFF.

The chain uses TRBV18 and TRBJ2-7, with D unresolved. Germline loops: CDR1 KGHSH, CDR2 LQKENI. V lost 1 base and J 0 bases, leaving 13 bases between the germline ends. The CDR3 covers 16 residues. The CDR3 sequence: CASSPLVTTSSYEQYF. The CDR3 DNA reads TGTGCCAGCTCACCACTTGTAACCACGAGCTCCTACGAGCAGTACTTC.

The CDR3 region has the DNA TGCGCCAGCAGTTATGACAGTTCCTACGAGCAGTACTTC. Protein product: CASSYDSSYEQYF. The chain employs TRBV10-2 and TRBJ2-7; D is possibly TRBD1 (5 bases). From germline, CDR1 is WSHSY and CDR2 SAAADI. Trimming took 5 bases from V and 1 from J, leaving 9 bases between them. CDR3 size: 13 residues.

CDR3 in amino acids: CASSNLDKLAGGYNEQFF. Here the CDR3 DNA reads TGTGCCAGCAGCAATTTGGATAAACTAGCGGGAGGGTACAATGAGCAGTTCTTC. This chain links TRBV7-7 with TRBJ2-1; 13 bases agree with TRBD2. CDR3 size: 18 residues. V dropped 5 bases and J dropped 4; count of bases not matched to a gene: 11. Germline V lookup: CDR1 SSHAT, CDR2 FNYEAQ (reference sequence).

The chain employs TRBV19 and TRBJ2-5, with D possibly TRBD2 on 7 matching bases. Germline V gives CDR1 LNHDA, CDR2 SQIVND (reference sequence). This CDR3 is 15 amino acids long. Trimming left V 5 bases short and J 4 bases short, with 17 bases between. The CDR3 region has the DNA TGTGCCAGTAGTTCCTCGGCAGGGGAGGGAGAGACCCAGTACTTC. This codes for CASSSSAGEGETQYF. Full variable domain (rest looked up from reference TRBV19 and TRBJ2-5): DGGITQSPKYLFRKEGQNVTLSCEQNLNHDAMYWYRQDPGQGLRLIYYSQIVNDFQKGDIAEGYSVSREKKESFPLTVTSAQKNPTAFYLCASSSSAGEGETQYFGPGTRLLVL.

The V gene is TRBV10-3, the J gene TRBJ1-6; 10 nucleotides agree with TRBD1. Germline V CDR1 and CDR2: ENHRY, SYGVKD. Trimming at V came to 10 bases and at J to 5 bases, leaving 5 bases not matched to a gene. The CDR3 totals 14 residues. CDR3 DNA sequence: TGTGCCAGCAAGGGGACAGGGGATAATTCACCCCTCCACTTT. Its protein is CASKGTGDNSPLHF.

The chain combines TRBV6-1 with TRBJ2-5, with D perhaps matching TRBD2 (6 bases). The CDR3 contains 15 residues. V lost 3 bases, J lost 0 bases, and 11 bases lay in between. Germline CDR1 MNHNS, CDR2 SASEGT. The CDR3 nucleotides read TGTGCCAGCAGTGAGGATAGCGGCTACCAAGAGACCCAGTACTTC. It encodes CASSEDSGYQETQYF.

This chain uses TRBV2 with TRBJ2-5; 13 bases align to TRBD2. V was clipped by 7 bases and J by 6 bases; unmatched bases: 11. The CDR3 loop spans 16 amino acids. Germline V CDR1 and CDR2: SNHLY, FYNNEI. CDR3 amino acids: CASITGTSGIGQTQYF. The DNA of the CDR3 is TGTGCCAGCATTACCGGGACTAGCGGGATTGGACAGACCCAGTACTTC.

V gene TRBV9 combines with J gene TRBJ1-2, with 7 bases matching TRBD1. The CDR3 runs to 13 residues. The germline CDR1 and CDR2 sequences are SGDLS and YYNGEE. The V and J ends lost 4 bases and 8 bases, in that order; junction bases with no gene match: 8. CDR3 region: CASSPREGAGYTF. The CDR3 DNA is TGTGCCAGCAGCCCTCGAGAGGGGGCGGGCTACACCTTC.

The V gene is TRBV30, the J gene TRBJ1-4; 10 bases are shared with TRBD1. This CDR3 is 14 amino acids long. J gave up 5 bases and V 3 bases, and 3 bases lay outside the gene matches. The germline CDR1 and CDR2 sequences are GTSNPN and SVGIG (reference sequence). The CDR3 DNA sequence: TGTGCCTGGAGCCGACAGGGGGCAAATGAAAAACTGTTTTTT. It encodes CAWSRQGANEKLFF. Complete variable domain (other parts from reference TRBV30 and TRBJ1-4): SQTIHQWPATLVQPVGSPLSLECTVEGTSNPNLYWYRQAAGRGLQLLFYSVGIGQISSEVPQNLSASRPQDRQFILSSKKLLLSDSGFYLCAWSRQGANEKLFFGSGTQLSVL.

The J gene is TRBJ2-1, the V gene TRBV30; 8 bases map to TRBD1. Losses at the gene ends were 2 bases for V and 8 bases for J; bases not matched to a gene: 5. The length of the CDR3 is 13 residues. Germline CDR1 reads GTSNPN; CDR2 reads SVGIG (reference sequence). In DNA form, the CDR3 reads TGTGCCTGGAGTCGGACAGGGATCTATGAGCAGTTCTTC. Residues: CAWSRTGIYEQFF.

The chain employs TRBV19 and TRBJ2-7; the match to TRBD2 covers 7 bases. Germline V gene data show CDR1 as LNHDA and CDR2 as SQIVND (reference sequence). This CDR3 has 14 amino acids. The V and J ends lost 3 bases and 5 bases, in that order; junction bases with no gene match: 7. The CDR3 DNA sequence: TGTGCCAGTAGTATGGGCGGGAGAAATAACGAGCAGTACTTC. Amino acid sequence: CASSMGGRNNEQYF.

CDR3 bases: TGCGCCAGCAAACCGAGGGGAGCGGGCCGCGAAGAGACCCAGTACTTC. This translates into CASKPRGAGREETQYF. V is TRBV5-1 and J is TRBJ2-5, with D possibly being TRBD2 (6 bases). There are 16 residues in the CDR3. Per the germline V gene, CDR1 is SGHRS and CDR2 is YFSETQ. V gave up 6 bases and J gave up 3 bases, with 21 bases separating them.

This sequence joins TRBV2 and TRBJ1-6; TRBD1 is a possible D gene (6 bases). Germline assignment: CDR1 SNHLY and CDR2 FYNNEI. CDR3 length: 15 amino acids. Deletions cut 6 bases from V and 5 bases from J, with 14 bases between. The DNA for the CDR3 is TGTGCCAGCAGCACAGATCAGGGGAATAATTCACCCCTCCACTTT. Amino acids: CASSTDQGNNSPLHF.

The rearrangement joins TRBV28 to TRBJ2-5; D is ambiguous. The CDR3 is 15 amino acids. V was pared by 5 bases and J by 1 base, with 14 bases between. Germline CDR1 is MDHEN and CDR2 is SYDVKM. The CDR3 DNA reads TGTGCCAGCAGTACTTTAGCTGGTACCCAAGAGACCCAGTACTTC. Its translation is CASSTLAGTQETQYF.